Sequencing of this TCR beta chain was carried out in a study of blood T cells in healthy people across ages. Broader study findings: Any conclusive comparison of naive versus antigen-experienced cells was prevented by using unsorted PBMCs.

A remark on this clonotype: Its antigen is unknown.

The CDR3 loop spans 18 amino acids. The V gene's germline CDR1 is MNHEY and CDR2 SMNVEV (reference sequence). Unmatched junction bases numbered 12, after V lost 6 bases and J lost 2 bases. Sample donors were healthy Caucasian individuals that came from Russia, aged roughly 6 to 100. PBMCs numbering at least 6.5 million were isolated per sample. PCR was performed a second time for 7 to 11 cycles using a sample-barcoded 5' primer and a J-beta primer mix. A template-switch adaptor that had 12 random nucleotides put a tag on each cDNA molecule. TCRdb re-called the 5' RACE reads through MiXCR, storing one row per CDR3 protein. The sample carries 1.5 million to 1.9 million distinct CDR3 sequences, about 45% recorded once.

The TCR sequence derives from a woman under 30 in good health. Sequencing was performed on blood. V is TRBV27 and J is TRBJ2-3, with 12 bases that match TRBD2. CDR3 residues: CASRLAGGPLYHTDTQYF. Here the CDR3 DNA reads TGTGCCAGCAGGCTAGCGGGGGGGCCCCTATACCACACAGATACGCAGTATTTT.